This T cell receptor beta chain was captured by sequencing in a study of patients and donors after allogeneic stem cell transplantation. CDR1 and CDR2 from the germline V gene are SGHRS and YFSETQ. V was trimmed by 4 bases and J by 4 bases, leaving 12 bases between them. CDR3 length: 14 amino acids. TCRdb called the RT-PCR reads again in MiXCR, with one record for every CDR3 protein. The profile covers about a million distinct CDR3 sequences, with roughly 18% appearing a single time and 6% taken by the ten largest. The sequencing sample was made of blood, either unsorted or a sorted T cell fraction (not recorded which). This sequence joins TRBV5-1 and TRBJ2-1; D gene uncertain. The receptor's source is a human donor who was either an allogeneic HSCT recipient or a stem cell or donor lymphocyte infusion donor (not recorded which). It is not recorded whose cells these are; they may come from a transplant donor. This chain's CDR3 is CASSTSDGYNEQFF. In nucleotides, the CDR3 is TGCGCCAGCAGCACTTCGGACGGATACAATGAGCAGTTCTTC. Drawing the rest from reference TRBV5-1 and TRBJ2-1, the complete variable domain is KAGVTQTPRYLIKTRGQQVTLSCSPISGHRSVSWYQQTPGQGLQFLFEYFSETQRNKGNFPGRFSGRQFSNSRSEMNVSTLELGDSALYLCASSTSDGYNEQFFGPGTRLTVL.